These 10 T cell receptor beta chains were sequenced from one sample in a study of vaccination and CD4 T cells after COVID-19. Sequenced with the Oncomine TCR Beta short-read assay was DNA taken from cultured CD4+ T cells. TCRdb fed the PCR reads into MiXCR, producing one record per CDR3 protein. The data contain about 19,000 distinct CDR3 sequences, over 40% of them singletons. Stated treatment: roughly 11-day PBMC culture with coronavirus spike peptide pools or control peptides (ViraFEST assay). For these TCRs, the target antigens are not known. This sample comprised CD4+ T cells from blood, cultured in vitro, obtained after SARS-CoV-2 vaccination. The receptors here all came from a human donor who had recovered from COVID-19.

The chain joins TRBV27 to TRBJ1-2; 8 nucleotides agree with TRBD1. Trimming took 6 bases from V and 8 from J; bases not matched to a gene: 11. The CDR3 sequence is 14 residues long. Germline V lookup: CDR1 MNHEY, CDR2 SMNVEV (reference sequence). The DNA of the CDR3 is TGTGCCAGCAGCACAGCACAGGGGGTAGGCGGCTACACCTTC. It yields the protein CASSTAQGVGGYTF.

In this sample, this clonotype turned up a few times. The chain has TRBV28 and TRBJ2-2, with 7 bases fitting TRBD2. Germline CDR1 MDHEN, CDR2 SYDVKM. V gave up 6 bases and J gave up 4 bases; unmatched junction bases: 8. The CDR3 length is 15 residues. CDR3 DNA sequence: TGTGCCAGCAGCCCAGGGCTAGCGGTCACCGGGGAGCTGTTTTTT. Its translation: CASSPGLAVTGELFF. The variable domain in full, completed from reference TRBV28 and TRBJ2-2, reads DVKVTQSSRYLVKRTGEKVFLECVQDMDHENMFWYRQDPGLGLRLIYFSYDVKMKEKGDIPEGYSVSREKKERFSLILESASTNQTSMYLCASSPGLAVTGELFFGEGSRLTVL.

V and J are TRBV10-3 and TRBJ2-6; 7 positions agree with TRBD1. In germline, CDR1 is ENHRY, CDR2 SYGVKD. The CDR3 covers 15 residues. Losses at the gene ends were 6 bases for V and 4 bases for J; bases not matched to a gene: 6. The CDR3 here is CAISNDRAGANVLTF. The CDR3 DNA follows: TGTGCCATCAGCAACGACAGGGCCGGGGCCAACGTCCTGACTTTC.

V usage is TRBV27 and J usage is TRBJ2-7; TRBD1 matches 9 bases. CDR3 length equals 13 residues. The trim removed 6 bases at V and 5 bases at J, leaving 5 bases unmatched. Looked up from germline, CDR1 is MNHEY and CDR2 is SMNVEV (reference sequence). The CDR3 loop reads CASRRTGVHEQYF. In DNA, the CDR3 is TGTGCCAGCAGACGGACAGGGGTCCACGAGCAGTACTTC.

The chain links TRBV20-1 to TRBJ2-1; TRBD1 matches 10 bases. The CDR3 runs to 15 residues. V dropped 6 bases and J dropped 2; count of bases not matched to a gene: 7. The germline V gene has CDR1 DFQATT and CDR2 SNEGSKA (reference sequence). CDR3 DNA sequence: TGCAGTGCAGCCTCCGGGACAGGGGCCTACAATGAGCAGTTCTTC. Amino acids: CSAASGTGAYNEQFF.

The V call is TRBV7-8, the J call TRBJ1-2, with D possibly TRBD1 on 6 matching bases. The CDR3 is 15 residues long. Germline assignment: CDR1 SGHVS and CDR2 FQNEAQ. Between the trimmed V and J ends, which lost 2 bases and 4 bases, there was a span of 14 bases. The CDR3 sequence is CASSLLQGSGYGYTF. The CDR3 DNA sequence: TGTGCCAGCAGCTTATTACAGGGAAGCGGCTATGGCTACACCTTC.

The chain employs TRBV20-1 and TRBJ2-3, with D possibly matching TRBD1 (5 bases). Germline V gene data show CDR1 as DFQATT and CDR2 as SNEGSKA (reference sequence). The CDR3 length is 13 residues. Trimming pared 1 base from V and 4 bases from J, leaving 9 bases between. The CDR3, as DNA: TGCAGTGCTAGAGGAACAGGAGCAGATACGCAGTATTTT. It yields the protein CSARGTGADTQYF.

V and J are TRBV6-2 or TRBV6-3 and TRBJ1-1, with 8 bases fitting TRBD1. V was pared by 7 bases and J by 8 bases, with 6 bases of the junction left unmatched. The CDR3 runs 12 residues. The V gene's germline CDR1 is MNHEY and CDR2 SVGEGT. CDR3 residues: CASTPGGPEAFF. CDR3 coding DNA: TGTGCCAGCACCCCAGGGGGCCCCGAAGCTTTCTTT.

The chain joins TRBV7-2 to TRBJ2-3; D is tentatively TRBD1 or TRBD2 (5 bases each). CDR1 SGHTA and CDR2 FQGNSA come from the germline V gene. The CDR3 runs 17 residues. Trimming shortened V by 1 base and J by 2 bases, and 16 bases separated the two germline ends. The CDR3 DNA reads as TGTGCCAGCAGCTTAGATGTTAGGGGAGCTAACACAGATACGCAGTATTTT. Protein product: CASSLDVRGANTDTQYF.

V is TRBV7-2 and J is TRBJ2-7; TRBD1 matches at 8 bases. Per germline, CDR1 SGHTA and CDR2 FQGNSA. The trim removed 3 bases at V and 5 bases at J, leaving 6 bases unmatched. CDR3 length: 14 residues. CDR3 nucleotide sequence: TGTGCCAGCAGCTTTGGACAGGGAAGTGACGAGCAGTACTTC. It translates to CASSFGQGSDEQYF.